Below, 17 T cell receptor beta chains from the same sample are listed, as sequenced in a study of T cell repertoires in cytomegalovirus infection. A single record per CDR3 protein comes from TCRdb applying MiXCR to the reads. The sample has nearly 700,000 distinct CDR3 sequences; around 32% are singletons. No antigen has been assigned to these receptors. The source was cultured PBMCs, collected from culture after CMV antigen stimulation. The receptor source for this set is a human donor in good health (CMV status not recorded). Some clones in this sample may be carry-over from other donors' samples.

This clonotype was counted a few times. The chain recombines TRBV7-2 with TRBJ2-7; 8 bases align to TRBD2. The CDR3 covers 13 residues. The V gene end was trimmed by 5 bases and the J gene end by 4 bases; junction bases not matched to a gene: 4. Germline CDR1 reads SGHTA; CDR2 reads FQGNSA. The CDR3 DNA is TGTGCCAGCAGCCTCTCTAGCGGGTACGAGCAGTACTTC. It yields the protein CASSLSSGYEQYF.

This clonotype appeared a few times. The rearrangement uses TRBV7-9 and TRBJ2-7; 7 bases agree with TRBD1. In germline, CDR1 is SEHNR, CDR2 FQNEAQ (reference sequence). This CDR3 comprises 16 residues. The trim removed 5 bases at V and 2 bases at J, leaving 12 bases unmatched. This chain's CDR3 is CASSVSAGTEAYEQYF. The CDR3 DNA sequence: TGTGCCAGCAGCGTCAGCGCCGGGACAGAGGCCTACGAGCAGTACTTC. The variable domain in full, with the rest retrieved from reference TRBV7-9 and TRBJ2-7, is DTGVSQNPRHKITKRGQNVTFRCDPISEHNRLYWYRQTLGQGPEFLTYFQNEAQLEKSRLLSDRFSAERPKGSFSTLEIQRTEQGDSAMYLCASSVSAGTEAYEQYFGPGTRLTVT.

The chain joins TRBV10-3 to TRBJ2-7, with 9 bases aligning to TRBD1. Germline V gene sequence: CDR1 ENHRY, CDR2 SYGVKD. CDR3 length: 15 amino acids. After removal of 5 bases from V and 3 bases from J, the junction contained 8 bases not matched to a gene. This chain's CDR3 is CAISRTGEVDYEQYF. CDR3 DNA sequence: TGTGCCATCAGTCGGACAGGGGAGGTAGACTACGAGCAGTACTTC.

This clonotype was picked up a small number of times. The chain joins TRBV6-2 or TRBV6-3 to TRBJ1-1, with D perhaps TRBD1 (5 bases). Germline V gives CDR1 MNHEY, CDR2 SVGEGT. Trimming removed 6 bases at V and 0 bases at J, with 14 bases between. The CDR3 covers 15 residues. The CDR3: CASRQEAAMNTEAFF. The CDR3 nucleotides read TGTGCCAGCAGACAGGAAGCTGCCATGAACACTGAAGCTTTCTTT.

The rearrangement links TRBV12-3 or TRBV12-4 to TRBJ2-5; 9 nucleotides match TRBD2. There are 14 residues in the CDR3. V lost 7 bases to trimming and J lost 3 bases; unmatched junction nucleotides: 6. The CDR3 nucleotides read TGTGCCAGCACTGTCGCGGGGGGGAAAGAGACCCAGTACTTC. Translation gives CASTVAGGKETQYF.

This clonotype was recorded a few times. The chain couples TRBV27 to TRBJ2-3; D is possibly TRBD2 (5 bases). The ends were cut back, 3 bases at V and 6 bases at J, with 13 bases in the middle. The germline CDR1 and CDR2 sequences are MNHEY and SMNVEV (reference sequence). The CDR3 has 14 amino acids. The CDR3 DNA follows: TGTGCCAGCAGTTTCAGAGCGGAGAAGGATACGCAGTATTTT. Translating it yields CASSFRAEKDTQYF.

V usage is TRBV5-5 and J usage is TRBJ2-5; TRBD1 matches 9 bases. The V segment lost 4 bases and the J segment 5 bases; nucleotides outside the gene matches: 12. Germline V lookup: CDR1 SGHKS, CDR2 YYEKEE (reference sequence). This CDR3 contains 16 residues. CDR3 loop: CASSPPQDRGWETQYF. CDR3 nucleotide sequence: TGTGCCAGCAGCCCCCCCCAGGACAGGGGATGGGAGACCCAGTACTTC.

Only one count was recorded for this clonotype. The chain joins TRBV6-5 to TRBJ2-5, with 8 bases identical to TRBD1. Germline CDR1 MNHEY, CDR2 SVGAGI. The trim removed 5 bases at V and 7 bases at J, leaving 15 bases unmatched. This CDR3 comprises 16 residues. CDR3 residues: CASSRGARGRAGTQYF. For the CDR3, the DNA is TGTGCCAGCAGTCGCGGCGCCAGGGGGCGAGCTGGGACCCAGTACTTC.

In this sample, this clonotype turned up a few times. This sequence joins TRBV28 and TRBJ1-2; TRBD1 matches 9 bases. Trimming removed 5 bases from V and 6 bases from J; junction bases left unmatched: 13. Germline CDR1 is MDHEN and CDR2 is SYDVKM. The CDR3 runs 16 residues. The CDR3 bases are TGTGCCAGCAGTCTACGCCGATACGGGACAGGGAATGGCTACACCTTC. It translates to CASSLRRYGTGNGYTF.

This clonotype occurred a few times. The chain employs TRBV12-3 or TRBV12-4 and TRBJ2-1, with 8 bases identical to TRBD2. The CDR3 totals 18 residues. Trimming took 6 bases from V and 0 from J; bases not matched to a gene: 13. The CDR3 here is CASSSTTGLASSYNEQFF. CDR3 DNA sequence: TGTGCCAGCAGCTCAACTACTGGACTAGCTAGCTCCTACAATGAGCAGTTCTTC.

There are many counts of this clonotype. The gene calls are TRBV7-2 and TRBJ2-1, with TRBD2 identical over 13 bases. Looked up from germline, CDR1 is SGHTA and CDR2 is FQGNSA. The CDR3 totals 17 residues. The junction had 11 bases not matched to a gene; V was cut back by 4 bases and J by 8 bases. The CDR3 is CASSWRLAGGLMYEQFF. CDR3 nucleotide sequence: TGTGCCAGCAGCTGGAGACTAGCGGGGGGCCTAATGTATGAGCAGTTCTTC.

J is TRBJ2-1 and V is TRBV6-2 or TRBV6-3; possibly TRBD2 for D (5 bases). The CDR3 loop spans 12 amino acids. Germline assignment: CDR1 MNHEY and CDR2 SVGEGT. The V end lost 5 bases, the J end lost 9 bases, and 11 bases lay between the germline ends. The chain's CDR3 is CASSRERPEQFF. CDR3 coding DNA: TGTGCCAGCAGTAGGGAGCGACCTGAGCAGTTCTTC.

This clonotype is a singleton in its sample. This rearrangement joins TRBV29-1 to TRBJ1-1; tentative D call: TRBD1 (6 bases). Germline V gene lookup returns CDR1 SQVTM and CDR2 ANQGSEA. The CDR3 runs 13 residues. Trimming cost V 5 bases and J 5 bases, with 15 bases left between them. The CDR3 nucleotides read TGCAGCGTTAGGGGGGCCAGGGTTACTGAAGCTTTCTTT. Protein product: CSVRGARVTEAFF. Based on the CDR3 plus reference TRBV29-1 and TRBJ1-1, the full variable domain is SAVISQKPSRDICQRGTSLTIQCQVDSQVTMMFWYRQQPGQSLTLIATANQGSEATYESGFVIDKFPISRPNLTFSTLTVSNMSPEDSSIYLCSVRGARVTEAFFGQGTRLTVV.

This clonotype was detected ten times or more. The chain uses TRBV7-2 and TRBJ2-7, with 11 bases fitting TRBD2. Trimming cost V 4 bases and J 11 bases; bases outside gene matches: 10. The CDR3 contains 14 residues. Germline-derived CDR1 and CDR2 are SGHTA and FQGNSA. The CDR3 bases are TGTGCCAGCAGCTCACAAGGACTAGCGGGTCCAGAGTACTTC. It codes for CASSSQGLAGPEYF.

The chain carries TRBV10-3 and TRBJ2-5, with 7 bases matching TRBD1. Germline assignment: CDR1 ENHRY and CDR2 SYGVKD. The CDR3 sequence is 16 residues long. The J segment lost 5 bases and the V segment lost 0 bases, leaving 9 bases of the junction unmatched. The CDR3 is CAISESGTDGVETQYF. The CDR3 region has the DNA TGTGCCATCAGTGAGTCGGGGACAGATGGGGTGGAGACCCAGTACTTC.

The rearrangement joins TRBV10-3 to TRBJ2-1; 8 bases are a match to TRBD2. Losses at the gene ends were 6 bases for V and 2 bases for J; bases not matched to a gene: 6. Germline V gene sequence: CDR1 ENHRY, CDR2 SYGVKD. This CDR3 comprises 15 residues. The CDR3 reads CAISLSGGPYNEQFF. The CDR3 DNA follows: TGTGCCATCAGCTTGAGCGGGGGACCCTACAATGAGCAGTTCTTC.

This clonotype has more than one count but fewer than ten. Here the CDR3 reads CASSHLRKNTGELFF. As DNA, the CDR3 is TGTGCCAGCAGCCACCTGCGGAAGAACACCGGGGAGCTGTTTTTT. The rearrangement links TRBV7-2 to TRBJ2-2; D ambiguous. Germline CDR1 SGHTA, CDR2 FQGNSA. The CDR3 length is 15 residues. V lost 5 bases, J lost 1 base, and 11 bases lay in between.